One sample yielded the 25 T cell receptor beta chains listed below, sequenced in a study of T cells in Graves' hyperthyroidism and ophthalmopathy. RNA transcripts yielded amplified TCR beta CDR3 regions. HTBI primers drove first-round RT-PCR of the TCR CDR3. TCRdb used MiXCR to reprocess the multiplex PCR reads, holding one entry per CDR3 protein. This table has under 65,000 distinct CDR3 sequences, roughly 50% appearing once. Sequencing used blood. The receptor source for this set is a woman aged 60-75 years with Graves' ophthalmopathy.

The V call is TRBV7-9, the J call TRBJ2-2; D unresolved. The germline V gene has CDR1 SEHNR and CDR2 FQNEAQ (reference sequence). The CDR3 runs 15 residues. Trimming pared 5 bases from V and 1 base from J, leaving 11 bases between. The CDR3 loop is CASSLWHWNTGELFF. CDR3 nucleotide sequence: TGTGCCAGCAGCCTATGGCACTGGAACACCGGGGAGCTGTTTTTT.

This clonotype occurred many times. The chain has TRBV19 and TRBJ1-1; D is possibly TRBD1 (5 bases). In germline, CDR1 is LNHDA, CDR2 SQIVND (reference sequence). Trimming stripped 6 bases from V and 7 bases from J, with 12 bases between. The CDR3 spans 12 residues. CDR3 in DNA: TGTGCCAGTAGCTGGGGCGCAGGTGAAGCTTTCTTT. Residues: CASSWGAGEAFF.

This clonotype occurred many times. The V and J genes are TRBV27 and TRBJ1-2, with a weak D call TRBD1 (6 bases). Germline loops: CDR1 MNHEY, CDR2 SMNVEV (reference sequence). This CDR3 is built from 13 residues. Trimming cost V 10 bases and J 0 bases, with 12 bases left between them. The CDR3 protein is CATFGGANYGYTF. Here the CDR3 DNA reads TGTGCCACCTTCGGGGGCGCTAACTATGGCTACACCTTC.

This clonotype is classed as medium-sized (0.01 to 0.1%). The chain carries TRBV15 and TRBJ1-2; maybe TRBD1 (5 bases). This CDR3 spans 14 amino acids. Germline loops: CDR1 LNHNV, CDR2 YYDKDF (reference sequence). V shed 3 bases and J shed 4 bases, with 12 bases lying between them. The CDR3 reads CATSRGDRPYGYTF. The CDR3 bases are TGTGCCACCAGCAGGGGTGACAGACCCTATGGCTACACCTTC.

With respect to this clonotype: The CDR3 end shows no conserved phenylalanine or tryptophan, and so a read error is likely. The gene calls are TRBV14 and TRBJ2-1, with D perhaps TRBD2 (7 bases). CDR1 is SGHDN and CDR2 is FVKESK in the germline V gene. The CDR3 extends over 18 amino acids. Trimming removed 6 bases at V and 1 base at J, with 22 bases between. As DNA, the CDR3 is TGTGCCAGCAGATCTAGTGGGGGGGCCGGCAGGTCCTACAATGAGCAGTTCCTC. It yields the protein CASRSSGGAGRSYNEQFL.

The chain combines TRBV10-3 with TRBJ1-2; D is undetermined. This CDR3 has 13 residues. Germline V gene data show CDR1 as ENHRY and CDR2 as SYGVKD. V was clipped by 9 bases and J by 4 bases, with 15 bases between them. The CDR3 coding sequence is TGTGCCATTTTCAGCCCAGACACCTATGGCTACACCTTC. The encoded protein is CAIFSPDTYGYTF.

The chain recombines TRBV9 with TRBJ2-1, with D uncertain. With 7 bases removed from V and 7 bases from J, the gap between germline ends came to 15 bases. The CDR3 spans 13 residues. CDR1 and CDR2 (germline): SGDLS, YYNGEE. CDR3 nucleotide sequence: TGTGCCAGCGGTCCCTATTCTGGGAATGAGCAGTTCTTC. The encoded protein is CASGPYSGNEQFF.

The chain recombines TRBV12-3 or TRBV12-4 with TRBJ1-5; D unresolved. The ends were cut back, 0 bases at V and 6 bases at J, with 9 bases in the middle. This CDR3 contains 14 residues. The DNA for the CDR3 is TGTGCCAGCAGTTTAGCCTTCCGGGGTCAGCCCCAGCATTTT. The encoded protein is CASSLAFRGQPQHF.

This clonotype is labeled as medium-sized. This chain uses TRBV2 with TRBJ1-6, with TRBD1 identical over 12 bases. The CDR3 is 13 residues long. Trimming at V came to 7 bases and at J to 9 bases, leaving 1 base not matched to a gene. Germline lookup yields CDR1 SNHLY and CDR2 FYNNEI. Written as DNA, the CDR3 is TGTGCCAGCACGGGACAGGGGGCTTCACCCCTCCACTTT. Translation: CASTGQGASPLHF.

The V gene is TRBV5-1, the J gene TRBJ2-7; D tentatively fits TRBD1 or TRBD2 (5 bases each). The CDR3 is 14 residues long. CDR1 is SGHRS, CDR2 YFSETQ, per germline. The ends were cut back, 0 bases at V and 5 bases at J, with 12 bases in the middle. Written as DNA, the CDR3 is TGCGCCAGCAGCTTGGGGGAGTTGGGGGACGAGCAGTACTTC. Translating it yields CASSLGELGDEQYF.

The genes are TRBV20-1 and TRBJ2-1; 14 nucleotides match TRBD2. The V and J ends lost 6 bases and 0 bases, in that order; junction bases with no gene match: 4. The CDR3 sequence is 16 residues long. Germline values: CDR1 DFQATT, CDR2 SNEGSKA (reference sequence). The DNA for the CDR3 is TGCAGTGCGCGGACTAGCGGGAGGTTCTCCTACAATGAGCAGTTCTTC. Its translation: CSARTSGRFSYNEQFF.

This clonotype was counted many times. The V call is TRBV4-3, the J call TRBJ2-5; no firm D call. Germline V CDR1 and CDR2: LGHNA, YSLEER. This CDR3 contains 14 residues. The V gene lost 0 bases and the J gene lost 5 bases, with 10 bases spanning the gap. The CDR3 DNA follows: TGCGCCAGCAGCCAAGATTTGGTTGCCGAGACCCAGTACTTC. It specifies CASSQDLVAETQYF.

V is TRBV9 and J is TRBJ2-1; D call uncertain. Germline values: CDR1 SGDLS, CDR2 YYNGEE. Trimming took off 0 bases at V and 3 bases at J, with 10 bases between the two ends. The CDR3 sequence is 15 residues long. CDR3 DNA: TGTGCCAGCAGCGTAGGAGTGGGCGACTACAATGAGCAGTTCTTC. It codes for CASSVGVGDYNEQFF.

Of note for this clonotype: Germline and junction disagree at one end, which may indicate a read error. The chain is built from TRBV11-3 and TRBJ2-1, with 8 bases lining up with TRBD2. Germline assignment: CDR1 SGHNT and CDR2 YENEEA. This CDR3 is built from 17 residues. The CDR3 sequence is CASSLDRGLEGYSEQFF. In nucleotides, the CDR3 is TGTGCCAGCAGCTTAGATAGGGGACTAGAGGGCTACAGTGAGCAGTTCTTT.

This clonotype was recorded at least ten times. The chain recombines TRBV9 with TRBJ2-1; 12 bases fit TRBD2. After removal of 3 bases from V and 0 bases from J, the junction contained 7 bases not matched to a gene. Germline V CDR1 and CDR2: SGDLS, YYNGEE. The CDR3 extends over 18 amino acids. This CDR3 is CASSAGTSGPRSYNEQFF. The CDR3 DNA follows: TGTGCCAGCAGCGCCGGGACTAGCGGGCCCCGCTCCTACAATGAGCAGTTCTTC.

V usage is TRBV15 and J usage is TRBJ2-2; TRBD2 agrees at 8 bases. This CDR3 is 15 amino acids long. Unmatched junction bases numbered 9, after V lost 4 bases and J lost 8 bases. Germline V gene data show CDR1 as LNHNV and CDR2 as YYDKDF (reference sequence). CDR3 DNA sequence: TGTGCCACCAGCAAATCATCGGGAGGGTCTGGGGAGCTGTTTTTT. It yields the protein CATSKSSGGSGELFF.

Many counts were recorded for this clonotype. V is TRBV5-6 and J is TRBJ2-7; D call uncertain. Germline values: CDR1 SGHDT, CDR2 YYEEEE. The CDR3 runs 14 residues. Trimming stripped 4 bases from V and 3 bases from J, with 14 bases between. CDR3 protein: CASSTQQLHYEQYF. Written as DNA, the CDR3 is TGTGCCAGCAGCACCCAACAGCTTCACTACGAGCAGTACTTC.

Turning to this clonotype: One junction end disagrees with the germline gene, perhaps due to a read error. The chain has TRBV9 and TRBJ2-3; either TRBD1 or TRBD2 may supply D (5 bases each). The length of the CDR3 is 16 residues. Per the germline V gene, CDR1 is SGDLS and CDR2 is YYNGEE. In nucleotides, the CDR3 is TGTGTCAGCAGCGAGGGGCCTGCTGCTTTTACAGATACGCAGTATTTT. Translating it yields CVSSEGPAAFTDTQYF.

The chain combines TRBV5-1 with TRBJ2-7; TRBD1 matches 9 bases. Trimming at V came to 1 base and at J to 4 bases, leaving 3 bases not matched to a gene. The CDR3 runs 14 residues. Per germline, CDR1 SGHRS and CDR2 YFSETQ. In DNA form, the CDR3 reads TGCGCCAGCAGCTTGAGGGGACAGGGATACGAGCAGTACTTC. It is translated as CASSLRGQGYEQYF. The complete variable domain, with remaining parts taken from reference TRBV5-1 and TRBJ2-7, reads KAGVTQTPRYLIKTRGQQVTLSCSPISGHRSVSWYQQTPGQGLQFLFEYFSETQRNKGNFPGRFSGRQFSNSRSEMNVSTLELGDSALYLCASSLRGQGYEQYFGPGTRLTVT.

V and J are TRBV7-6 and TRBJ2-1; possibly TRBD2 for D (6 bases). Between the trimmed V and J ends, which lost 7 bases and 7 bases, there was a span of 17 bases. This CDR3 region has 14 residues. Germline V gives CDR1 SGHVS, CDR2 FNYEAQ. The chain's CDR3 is CASTRLGGANEQFF. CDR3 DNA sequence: TGTGCCAGCACCAGACTGGGGGGAGCTAATGAGCAGTTCTTC.

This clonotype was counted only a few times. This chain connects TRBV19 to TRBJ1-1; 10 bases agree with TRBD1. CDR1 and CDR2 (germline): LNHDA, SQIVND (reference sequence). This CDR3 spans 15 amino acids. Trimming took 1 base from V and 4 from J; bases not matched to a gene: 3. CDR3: CASSIVGTGVTEAFF. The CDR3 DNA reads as TGTGCCAGTAGTATAGTCGGGACAGGGGTCACTGAAGCTTTCTTT.

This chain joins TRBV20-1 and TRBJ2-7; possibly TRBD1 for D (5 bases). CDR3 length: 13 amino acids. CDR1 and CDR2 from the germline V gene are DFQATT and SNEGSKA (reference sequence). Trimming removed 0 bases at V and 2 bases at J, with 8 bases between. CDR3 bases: TGCAGTGCTAGAGAAAAGGGGACCTACGAGCAGTACTTC. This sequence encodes CSAREKGTYEQYF.

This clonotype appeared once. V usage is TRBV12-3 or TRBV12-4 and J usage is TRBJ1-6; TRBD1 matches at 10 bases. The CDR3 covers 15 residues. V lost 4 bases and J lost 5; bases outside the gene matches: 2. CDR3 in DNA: TGTGCCAGCAGTTCCGGGACAGGGGATAATTCACCCCTCCACTTT. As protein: CASSSGTGDNSPLHF.

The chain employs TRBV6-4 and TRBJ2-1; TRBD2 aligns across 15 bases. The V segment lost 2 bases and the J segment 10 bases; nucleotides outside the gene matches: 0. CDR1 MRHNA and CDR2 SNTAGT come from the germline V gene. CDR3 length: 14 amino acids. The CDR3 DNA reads TGTGCCAGCAGTGACGGGACTAGCGGGAGGGAGCAGTTCTTC. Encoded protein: CASSDGTSGREQFF.

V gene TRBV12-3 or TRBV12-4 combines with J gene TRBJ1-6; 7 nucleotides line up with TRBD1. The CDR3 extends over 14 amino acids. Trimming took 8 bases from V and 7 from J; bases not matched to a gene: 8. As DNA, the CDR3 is TGTGCCAGCGGTCGACAGGGAAGAAATTCACCCCTCCACTTT. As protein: CASGRQGRNSPLHF.